Sequencing of this T cell receptor beta chain was carried out in a study of post-analysis software for immune sequencing data. As for the study in general: As for disease course, relapsing-remitting, secondary progressive and progressive-relapsing multiple sclerosis were all included.

General study results and limits: With F measure, samples from one preparation batch clustered together strongly. A few TRBV segments occurring more often in patients than controls included TRBV5-6, TRBV5-1 and TRBV20-1. When compared against controls, multiple sclerosis patients showed significantly lower normalized Chao1 diversity.

A word on this clonotype: Antigen unknown.

The TCR beta cDNA libraries carried unique molecular identifiers. TCRdb analysed the PCR reads with MiXCR anew, one entry per CDR3 protein. This table has around 700,000 distinct CDR3 sequences, 59% appearing once. The V gene lost 6 bases and the J gene lost 7 bases, with 22 bases spanning the gap. The CDR3 length is 16 residues. This chain connects TRBV12-3 or TRBV12-4 to TRBJ2-1; D could derive from TRBD1 or TRBD2 (6 bases each). The sequencing input was blood. This sequence was found in a girl aged 2 to 10 with multiple sclerosis. The CDR3: CASSRTWGARGNEQFF. CDR3 nucleotides: TGTGCCAGCAGCCGAACCTGGGGGGCCAGGGGAAATGAGCAGTTCTTC.